A selection of T cell receptor beta chains follows, all from one sample in a study of T cells in Graves' hyperthyroidism and ophthalmopathy. TCRdb reprocessed the multiplex PCR reads with MiXCR, giving one entry per CDR3 protein. The data hold fewer than 250,000 distinct CDR3 sequences, with roughly a sixth observed a single time. The sample consisted of blood. Receptors were obtained from a man aged 50-60 years with Graves' hyperthyroidism. The conserved cysteine and the conserved F or W are not part of the CDR3 here. The order of the fields is V gene, CDR3 protein.

v_gene: TRBV9
CDR3aa: ASSPPGRNYGYT

v_gene: TRBV30
CDR3aa: AWSEGHPGQPQH

v_gene: TRBV7-2
CDR3aa: ASSLGYDRINQETQY

v_gene: TRBV10-3
CDR3aa: ASRQGPMDEKLF

v_gene: TRBV3-1
CDR3aa: ASSPGQGGADTQY

v_gene: TRBV7-9
CDR3aa: ASSFSSGRQETQY

v_gene: TRBV5-1
CDR3aa: ASSPLGGSSYEQY

v_gene: TRBV5-1
CDR3aa: ASSLVWRGPSYNEQF

v_gene: TRBV6-1
CDR3aa: ASSHMGLDNPYEQY

v_gene: TRBV5-1
CDR3aa: ASSLGLAAEDTQY

v_gene: TRBV6-2/TRBV6-3
CDR3aa: ASSYPETQY

v_gene: TRBV6-5
CDR3aa: ASSYFGNRGQETQY

v_gene: TRBV4-1
CDR3aa: ASSRFPGQLKETQY

v_gene: TRBV2
CDR3aa: ASIGDALSTEAF

v_gene: TRBV30
CDR3aa: AWSVPGLILAKNIQY

v_gene: TRBV20-1
CDR3aa: SARRTPETYT

v_gene: TRBV30
CDR3aa: AWSGTGTGLTGELF

v_gene: TRBV6-2/TRBV6-3
CDR3aa: ASSYSGEGDEQF

v_gene: TRBV12-3/TRBV12-4
CDR3aa: ASSLEGEYGYT

v_gene: TRBV20-1
CDR3aa: SARDIGLGSGRDKTQY

v_gene: TRBV27
CDR3aa: ASSSWGNTDTQY

v_gene: TRBV18
CDR3aa: ASSPRRGEQY